The TCR beta chain described here comes from a study of cytomegalovirus exposure and HLA in healthy donors. General observations from the study: In a later analysis, first-cohort TCR clusters were found to tend to co-occur in the 120 or so validation repertoires. There were 150 to 200 TCR beta chains listed as cytomegalovirus-associated. While the bulk of TCR sequences proved rare, some public TCRs turned up in many donors.

This table comes from immunoSEQ multiplex PCR, and its TCRdb copy is limited to in-frame clones, with some not included. The sample has 250,000 to 350,000 clones; 88% are singletons. As to this clone: The antigen remains unidentified.

This TCR came from a man aged 25-40 years in good health and CMV-seronegative. The sample comprised PBMCs.

CDR3 bases: TGTGCCAGCAGTGGTAATAATTCACCCCTCCACTTT. It is translated as CASSGNNSPLHF. The rearrangement uses TRBV2 and TRBJ1-6; no firm D call. This CDR3 is 12 amino acids long. Between the trimmed V and J ends, which lost 4 bases and 5 bases, there was a span of 3 bases. Germline CDR1 SNHLY, CDR2 FYNNEI.